One and the same sample provided the 2 T cell receptor beta chains below, sequenced in a study of cytomegalovirus exposure and HLA in healthy donors. PCR amplification relied on 60 Vbeta primers (plus 13 Jbeta primers). This table comes from immunoSEQ multiplex PCR, and its TCRdb copy is limited to in-frame clones, with some not included. The sample carries some 200,000 clones, around three quarters recorded once. The sequencing sample was made of PBMCs. Receptors were obtained from a boy aged 5-17 years in good health and CMV-seronegative.

The CDR3 sequence: CASSRVGGTDNEQFF. The CDR3 DNA follows: TGTGCCAGCAGTAGAGTGGGCGGGACGGACAATGAGCAGTTCTTC. The V and J genes are TRBV25-1 and TRBJ2-1; D may be TRBD2 (6 bases). Germline V gene sequence: CDR1 MGHDK, CDR2 SYGVNS. The CDR3 loop spans 15 amino acids. Trimming cost V 5 bases and J 5 bases, with 16 bases left between them. Full variable domain (missing parts from reference TRBV25-1 and TRBJ2-1): EADIYQTPRYLVIGTGKKITLECSQTMGHDKMYWYQQDPGMELHLIHYSYGVNSTEKGDLSSESTVSRIRTEHFPLTLESARPSHTSQYLCASSRVGGTDNEQFFGPGTRLTVL.

Turning to this clone: One junction end does not reproduce the germline sequence, and a read error may be involved. The rearrangement links TRBV7-9 to TRBJ2-1; 9 bases align to TRBD1. Germline V CDR1 and CDR2: SEHNR, FQNEAQ (reference sequence). The CDR3 length is 14 residues. CDR3 amino acids: CSSSETTGGHEQFF. The CDR3 region has the DNA TGTTCCAGCAGCGAAACCACAGGGGGCCATGAGCAGTTCTTC.